This is a list of T cell receptor beta chains from one sample in a study of identical twins. TCRdb called the 5' RACE reads again in MiXCR, with one record for every CDR3 protein. The table shows roughly 250,000 distinct CDR3 sequences, with over 12% occurring only once. The sequenced sample was memory (CD45RO+) T cells sorted from blood. The receptors stem from a woman in her late teens or twenties in good health. The conserved cysteine and the conserved F or W are not part of the CDR3 here. Fields, in order: clone size, CDR3 length, V gene, CDR3 protein. Clone size is not always given. Where it is, it says once, few, many or a class for expanded clones.

- | 12 | TRBV6-2/TRBV6-3 | ASGPTGQLYEQY
- | 12 | TRBV28 | ASSQSGGPYGYT
few | 13 | TRBV6-1 | ASNDGGRYPEKLF
many | 12 | TRBV12-3/TRBV12-4 | ASSLVGKDQPQH
- | 13 | TRBV5-1 | ASSLGGGGQETQY
few | 13 | TRBV20-1 | SARPPGQGTETQY
many | 13 | TRBV5-1 | ASSPDQANNQPQH
few | 11 | TRBV12-3/TRBV12-4 | ASSFLGNQPQH
- | 12 | TRBV19 | ASRNSGNTGELF
few | 17 | TRBV15 | ATSFLFRASGGVNGEQF
- | 14 | TRBV5-6 | ASSPSAGGEGIMAF
- | 12 | TRBV25-1 | ASSPSWGAGEQY
- | 12 | TRBV5-5 | ASSRGRSNEKLF
- | 12 | TRBV20-1 | SARNSRGPDTQY
- | 13 | TRBV5-5 | ASSLLGNLYNEQF
few | 13 | TRBV6-2/TRBV6-3 | ASRRRTGGGQPQH
few | 13 | TRBV18 | ASSPNYLKNGELF
many | 9 | TRBV5-5 | ASSSHNEQF
- | 12 | TRBV7-2 | ASSFVYDGNTIY
- | 12 | TRBV6-5 | ASSYSDRGHGYT
many | 14 | TRBV4-3 | ASSHSRGGSDDEQF
few | 13 | TRBV5-5 | ASSLDPGGTYEQY
- | 12 | TRBV7-2 | ASSLNRVAGELF
- | 15 | TRBV7-9 | ASSLFSSEGPNTEAF
- | 14 | TRBV7-2 | ASSLEGLERADTQY
- | 14 | TRBV9 | ASSVDSYGFNSPLH
- | 13 | TRBV7-2 | ASSQSLGYNSPLH
- | 13 | TRBV20-1 | SASDRTGNGRELF
few | 13 | TRBV6-1 | ASSSPGQGNYEQY
many | 13 | TRBV6-1 | ASRPGQGRGDTQY
- | 12 | TRBV7-2 | ASSSTSGRKEQF
few | 14 | TRBV11-2 | ASSFQTSGGYNEQF
few | 13 | TRBV12-3/TRBV12-4 | ASRRQGESNEKLF
many | 15 | TRBV7-9 | ASSTTPPTLATDTQY
few | 14 | TRBV6-4 | ASSEIGLGSGNTIY
- | 13 | TRBV27 | ASSLRRDVHNEQF
many | 12 | TRBV3-1 | ASSQGLLNTEAF
few | 11 | TRBV9 | ASSGGPSYGYT
- | 14 | TRBV10-3 | AISESASGSVNEQF
few | 14 | TRBV4-1 | ASSQDIAISSYEQY
few | 12 | TRBV4-3 | ASRREAGAGEQY
- | 13 | TRBV3-1 | ASSHPLGQGNEQF
- | 10 | TRBV30 | AGQGWSDTQY
few | 13 | TRBV5-1 | ASSLGAGTDYEQY
- | 13 | TRBV7-6 | ASSPMASSGNTIY
few | 12 | TRBV11-1 | ASSFRTAYNEQF
few | 12 | TRBV6-5 | ASNFRGGLHEQF
- | 14 | TRBV18 | ASSDLSGRERYEQY
- | 10 | TRBV28 | ASSLPAQPQH
- | 11 | TRBV20-1 | SARRGPDNEQF